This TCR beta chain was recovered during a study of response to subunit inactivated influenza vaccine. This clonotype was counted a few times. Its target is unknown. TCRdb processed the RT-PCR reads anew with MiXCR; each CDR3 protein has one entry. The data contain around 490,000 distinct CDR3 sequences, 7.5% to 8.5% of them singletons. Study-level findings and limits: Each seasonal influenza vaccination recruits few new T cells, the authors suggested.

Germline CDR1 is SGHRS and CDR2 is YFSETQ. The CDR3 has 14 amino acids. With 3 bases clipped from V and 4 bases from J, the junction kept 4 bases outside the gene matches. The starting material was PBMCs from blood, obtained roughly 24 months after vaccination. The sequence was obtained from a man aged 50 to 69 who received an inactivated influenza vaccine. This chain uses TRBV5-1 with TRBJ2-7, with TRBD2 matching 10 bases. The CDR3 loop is CASSSSGRGYEQYF. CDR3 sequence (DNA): TGCGCCAGCAGCTCGAGCGGGAGGGGATACGAGCAGTACTTC.